The table lists the clone carrying this T cell receptor (beta chain) with a count of one. Its antigen is undetermined. Over several immunoSEQ plates, each subset's genomic DNA was distributed in even portions. Sequencing used immunoSEQ multiplex PCR; TCRdb keeps in-frame clones, though not all of them. Of about 2.2 million clones in the sample, just under 95% were seen once. Naive CD8 cells were CD45RO-negative, positively selected for CCR7, excluding terminally differentiated effector memory CD45RA+ cells. HIV-negative, healthy adults without recent acute infections or vaccinations were the donors. The data belong to a study of shared clonotypes between healthy human individuals. The overall study: Three plates each covered CD4 naive and memory; CD8 naive two, CD8 memory one. Study conclusions and caveats: Researchers found naive subsets generally carried larger estimated richness than memory subsets.

The length of the CDR3 is 15 residues. Per the germline V gene, CDR1 is PRHDT and CDR2 is FYEKMQ (reference sequence). V lost 1 base and J lost 0; bases outside the gene matches: 3. Sequencing was carried out using naive CD8+ T cells from PBMCs. The sequence was collected from a man younger than 30 in good health. Some clones in this sample may be carry-over from other donors' samples. The genes are TRBV13 and TRBJ2-7, with 7 positions matching TRBD2. This CDR3 is CASSLAGGSSYEQYF. The CDR3 coding sequence is TGTGCCAGCAGCTTAGCGGGCGGGAGCTCCTACGAGCAGTACTTC.